These 5 T cell receptor beta chains came from one sample sequenced in a study of T cell responses to AZD1222 COVID-19 vaccine (dated by TCRdb to about 2021). The method behind the library was the immunoSEQ multiplex PCR assay. What TCRdb holds here is the immuneACCESS table cut down to in-frame rearrangements. Part of the clones is not present; checked against another copy, under half of the missing clones reflect an unresolved V gene, and the others are unexplained. The table for this sample lists around 160,000 clones; 94% of them were counted only once. Of the sample, approximately 0.58% is held by the ten largest clones. The intended sense of this specimen's time point label: baseline before first vaccination. Sequencing was performed on peripheral blood, taken on day 0 of AZD1222 vaccination. The receptors were gathered from an adult in good health.

V is TRBV7-2 and J is TRBJ1-5, with a possible D match to TRBD1 (5 bases). The germline V gene has CDR1 SGHTA and CDR2 FQGNSA. There are 12 residues in the CDR3. The V end lost 10 bases, the J end lost 3 bases, and 10 bases lay between the germline ends. The CDR3 DNA reads TGTGCCACAGGGCCCTTCAATCAGCCCCAGCATTTT. Translated, it gives CATGPFNQPQHF.

This chain links TRBV9 with TRBJ1-1; D unresolved. Germline V gene data show CDR1 as SGDLS and CDR2 as YYNGEE. This CDR3 has 15 residues. V was trimmed by 7 bases and J by 0 bases, leaving 16 bases between them. CDR3 DNA: TGTGCCAGCGGCGCCATTCAAGGAGTGAACACTGAAGCTTTCTTT. This codes for CASGAIQGVNTEAFF.

The chain uses TRBV5-6 and TRBJ1-2; 7 nucleotides match TRBD1. Germline V gene lookup returns CDR1 SGHDT and CDR2 YYEEEE. V lost 2 bases and J lost 6; bases outside the gene matches: 7. This CDR3 spans 14 amino acids. Here the CDR3 DNA reads TGTGCCAGCAGCTTACCAGACAGGGTAGATGGCTACACCTTC. This gives the protein CASSLPDRVDGYTF.

The chain couples TRBV6-5 to TRBJ2-7; D is uncertain. Trimming took off 0 bases at V and 6 bases at J, with 9 bases between the two ends. From germline, CDR1 is MNHEY and CDR2 SVGAGI. This CDR3 is built from 13 residues. The DNA for the CDR3 is TGTGCCAGCAGTTACTCGTACAGAGGCGAGCAGTACTTC. Translated, it gives CASSYSYRGEQYF.

V gene TRBV11-2 combines with J gene TRBJ2-7, with 10 nucleotides matching TRBD2. CDR1 and CDR2 (germline): SGHAT, FQNNGV. The CDR3 is 15 residues long. The ends lost 5 bases at V and 9 bases at J; junction bases unmatched: 13. CDR3 DNA sequence: TGTGCCAGCAGCCCCCAGCGGGAGGGCCGGGGGAGGCAGTACTTC. It translates to CASSPQREGRGRQYF.